This is a list of T cell receptor beta chains from one sample in a study of identical twins. TCRdb re-analysed the 5' RACE reads in MiXCR, keeping a single row per CDR3 protein. The sample consists of about 500,000 distinct CDR3 sequences, around 15% of them appearing once. The same sample was also used in a study of yellow fever vaccine responses in identical twins.

Sample: CD4+ T cells sorted from blood. Receptors were obtained from a woman aged 18 to 35 in good health. The CDR3 runs from the conserved cysteine through the conserved F or W. The D gene is left open where the match is weak. Clone sizes are given selectively: once, few, many, or a class where the clone is expanded.

J gene	clone size	D gene	V gene	CDR3 protein	CDR3 DNA
TRBJ2-2	.	TRBD2	TRBV7-7	CASSLSSAKRGVVGELFF	TGTGCTAGCAGCTTGAGTTCGGCTAAGCGGGGGGTTGTCGGGGAGCTGTTTTTT
TRBJ2-2	.	TRBD2	TRBV5-1	CASSPPGTSDAGELFF	TGCGCCAGCAGCCCGCCCGGGACTAGTGACGCCGGGGAGCTGTTTTTT
TRBJ1-5	many	.	TRBV12-3/TRBV12-4	CASSFNYRQPQHF	TGTGCCAGCAGTTTTAATTACCGTCAGCCCCAGCATTTT
TRBJ2-4	.	.	TRBV7-2	CASSLGWDLAKNIQYF	TGTGCCAGCAGCTTAGGGTGGGACCTAGCCAAAAACATTCAGTACTTC
TRBJ1-1	few	.	TRBV27	CASRGRERGTEAFF	TGTGCCAGCAGGGGTCGGGAGCGGGGGACTGAAGCTTTCTTT
TRBJ2-5	.	.	TRBV7-9	CASSLDSWQETQYF	TGTGCCAGCAGCTTAGACAGTTGGCAAGAGACCCAGTACTTC
TRBJ1-6	many	.	TRBV7-9	CASSLAAESPLHF	TGTGCCAGCAGCTTAGCGGCTGAGTCACCCCTCCACTTT
TRBJ2-1	few	.	TRBV28	CASSPSGTSPNNEQFF	TGTGCCAGCAGTCCTTCCGGGACTTCGCCTAACAATGAGCAGTTCTTC
TRBJ2-7	many	.	TRBV5-1	CASSLVYGEQYF	TGCGCCAGCAGCTTGGTGTATGGAGAGCAGTACTTC
TRBJ2-7	.	TRBD2	TRBV7-8	CASSRTSGSYDSYEQYF	TGTGCCAGCAGCCGGACTAGCGGGAGTTACGACTCCTACGAGCAGTACTTC
TRBJ2-6	few	.	TRBV5-5	CAGGGVSGANVLTF	TGTGCCGGAGGAGGGGTTTCTGGGGCCAACGTCCTGACTTTC
TRBJ1-5	few	.	TRBV20-1	CSAPGTSFSAQHF	TGCAGTGCGCCCGGGACAAGCTTTTCAGCCCAGCATTTT
TRBJ2-5	many	TRBD1	TRBV6-5	CASSYRDRVGETQYF	TGTGCCAGCAGTTACCGGGACAGGGTAGGGGAGACCCAGTACTTC
TRBJ2-7	few	TRBD2	TRBV6-2/TRBV6-3	CASSLAGNMYEQYF	TGTGCCAGCAGCCTAGCGGGAAACATGTACGAGCAGTACTTC
TRBJ1-6	.	.	TRBV20-1	CSARSPSDNSPLHF	TGCAGTGCTAGAAGCCCCTCCGATAATTCACCCCTCCACTTT
TRBJ2-7	.	TRBD2	TRBV10-3	CAINDLGAGRREQYF	TGTGCCATCAACGATTTAGGGGCCGGGAGGCGCGAGCAGTACTTC
TRBJ2-5	few	.	TRBV10-3	CATRVVGSETQYF	TGTGCCACCCGGGTCGTAGGGTCAGAGACCCAGTACTTC
TRBJ1-1	few	.	TRBV6-2/TRBV6-3	CASSFDLNTEAFF	TGTGCCAGCAGCTTCGACTTGAACACTGAAGCTTTCTTT
TRBJ1-1	.	.	TRBV30	CAWNWDKEAFF	TGTGCCTGGAATTGGGACAAAGAAGCTTTCTTT
TRBJ2-5	.	.	TRBV7-2	CASSLVARQETQYF	TGTGCCAGCAGCTTAGTTGCTAGACAGGAGACCCAGTACTTC
TRBJ2-7	.	.	TRBV28	CASSGTWGDEQYF	TGTGCCAGCAGCGGGACCTGGGGGGACGAGCAGTACTTC
TRBJ2-1	few	.	TRBV6-2/TRBV6-3	CASSRGRAPYNEQFF	TGTGCCAGCAGCCGGGGCAGGGCTCCCTACAATGAGCAGTTCTTC
TRBJ2-1	.	.	TRBV7-8	CASSFGGTHNEQFF	TGTGCCAGCAGCTTCGGAGGGACGCACAATGAGCAGTTCTTC
TRBJ1-1	.	.	TRBV20-1	CSAEQGVNTEAFF	TGCAGTGCCGAGCAGGGAGTGAACACTGAAGCTTTCTTT
TRBJ2-7	.	TRBD2	TRBV12-3/TRBV12-4	CASSFGTSSGSYEQYF	TGTGCCAGCAGCTTCGGTACATCTAGCGGTTCCTACGAGCAGTACTTC
TRBJ1-2	.	.	TRBV7-9	CASSFPQPPNYGYTF	TGTGCCAGCAGCTTCCCCCAACCTCCTAACTATGGCTACACCTTC
TRBJ2-1	few	TRBD1	TRBV7-2	CASSPAQGTGQVEQFF	TGTGCCAGCAGCCCAGCACAAGGGACAGGACAGGTAGAGCAGTTCTTC
TRBJ2-3	.	TRBD2	TRBV12-3/TRBV12-4	CASSAGGSATQYF	TGTGCCAGCAGCGCCGGGGGGTCAGCTACGCAGTATTTT
TRBJ2-1	.	.	TRBV29-1	CSVALNEQFF	TGCAGCGTGGCACTTAATGAGCAGTTCTTC